The 29 T cell receptor beta chains below all came from one sample that was sequenced in a study of T cell repertoires in cytomegalovirus infection. TCRdb re-called the reads with MiXCR, one entry per CDR3 protein. The sample gives under 100,000 distinct CDR3 sequences, 3.7% of which show up once; less than 5% is in the top ten. Sequenced sample: PBMCs. These receptors all stem from a human donor in good health (CMV status not recorded). Some clones in this sample may be carry-over from other donors' samples.

At least ten counts were recorded for this clonotype. The V gene is TRBV5-1, the J gene TRBJ2-3; 7 nucleotides line up with TRBD2. Germline lookup yields CDR1 SGHRS and CDR2 YFSETQ. The CDR3 length is 16 residues. V was clipped by 4 bases and J by 0 bases; unmatched bases: 8. CDR3 nucleotides: TGCGCCAGCAGCGCGTCACTAGCGTACAGCACAGATACGCAGTATTTT. Translated, it gives CASSASLAYSTDTQYF.

This clonotype was detected many times. J is TRBJ1-1 and V is TRBV12-5, with D perhaps TRBD1 (5 bases). The CDR3 consists of 10 residues. Germline V gene sequence: CDR1 LGHNT, CDR2 FRNRAP. Trimming cost V 5 bases and J 11 bases, with 9 bases left between them. CDR3 amino acids: CASGRGDAFF. The CDR3 DNA is TGTGCTAGTGGTCGGGGGGACGCTTTCTTT.

This clonotype was counted ten times or more. The J gene is TRBJ1-5, the V gene TRBV4-3; 8 bases align to TRBD1. Germline V gene sequence: CDR1 LGHNA, CDR2 YSLEER. The junction had 5 bases not matched to a gene; V was cut back by 1 base and J by 6 bases. This CDR3 has 15 amino acids. CDR3 amino acids: CASSQGTGFGQPQHF. CDR3 in DNA: TGCGCCAGCAGCCAAGGGACAGGGTTCGGTCAGCCCCAGCATTTT.

This clonotype was found many times. The J gene is TRBJ2-5, the V gene TRBV9, with D perhaps matching TRBD1 or TRBD2 (5 bases each). V dropped 4 bases and J dropped 3 bases, with 16 bases sitting between them. From germline, CDR1 is SGDLS and CDR2 YYNGEE. The CDR3 runs 15 residues. The CDR3 nucleotides read TGTGCCAGCAGCCCCACCGGGACGGAAAAAGAGACCCAGTACTTC. Its protein is CASSPTGTEKETQYF.

At least ten counts were recorded for this clonotype. The V call is TRBV7-8, the J call TRBJ2-2; no firm D call. CDR3 length: 16 residues. V gave up 3 bases and J gave up 0 bases, with 11 bases separating them. In germline, CDR1 is SGHVS, CDR2 FQNEAQ. The DNA for the CDR3 is TGTGCCAGCAGCTTCCCAAAACGAACGAACACCGGGGAGCTGTTTTTT. Translating it yields CASSFPKRTNTGELFF.

The rearrangement joins TRBV19 to TRBJ2-7, with D perhaps matching TRBD1 or TRBD2 (7 bases each). Trimming took off 9 bases at V and 0 bases at J, with 24 bases between the two ends. Germline CDR1 LNHDA, CDR2 SQIVND (reference sequence). The CDR3 runs 17 residues. CDR3 loop: CASSGWGGTVTSYEQYF. In DNA form, the CDR3 reads TGTGCCAGCTCAGGCTGGGGGGGGACAGTAACCTCCTACGAGCAGTACTTC.

This clonotype was observed at least ten times. The rearrangement joins TRBV19 to TRBJ1-3, with a weak D call TRBD1 (5 bases). V lost 6 bases to trimming and J lost 0 bases, with 12 bases between them. The CDR3 sequence is 15 residues long. CDR1 and CDR2 (germline): LNHDA, SQIVND (reference sequence). The CDR3 spells CASRPGLNSGNTIYF. The CDR3 nucleotides are TGTGCCAGTAGACCGGGACTGAACTCTGGAAACACCATATATTTT.

Many counts were recorded for this clonotype. The chain has TRBV27 and TRBJ1-5, with no clear D. CDR1 and CDR2 (germline): MNHEY, SMNVEV (reference sequence). This CDR3 has 13 amino acids. Trimming cost V 5 bases and J 7 bases, with 12 bases left between them. The CDR3 loop is CASSTDEGQPQHF. The CDR3 region has the DNA TGTGCCAGCAGTACTGATGAAGGCCAGCCCCAGCATTTT.

At least ten counts were recorded for this clonotype. This chain uses TRBV20-1 with TRBJ1-5, with unresolved D. Germline V gives CDR1 DFQATT, CDR2 SNEGSKA (reference sequence). The CDR3 runs to 16 residues. V gave up 2 bases and J gave up 0 bases, with 14 bases separating them. CDR3 sequence reads: CSARHGVDFSNQPQHF. CDR3 nucleotide sequence: TGCAGTGCTAGACACGGGGTCGACTTTAGCAATCAGCCCCAGCATTTT.

The chain joins TRBV10-3 to TRBJ2-7, with 9 bases aligning to TRBD2. The CDR3 is made up of 14 amino acids. Germline V gene data show CDR1 as ENHRY and CDR2 as SYGVKD. J was trimmed by 2 bases and V by 7 bases; bases with no gene match: 6. CDR3 residues: CAINPSGVTYEQYF. Written as DNA, the CDR3 is TGTGCCATCAACCCTAGCGGGGTGACCTACGAGCAGTACTTC.

Many counts were recorded for this clonotype. This chain uses TRBV12-3 or TRBV12-4 with TRBJ1-1; D is unclear. There are 14 residues in the CDR3. V lost 6 bases and J 2 bases, leaving 13 bases between the germline ends. As DNA, the CDR3 is TGTGCCAGCAGGATGGAACTGAGCAACACTGAAGCTTTCTTT. Amino acids: CASRMELSNTEAFF.

This clonotype was detected many times. This chain links TRBV29-1 with TRBJ2-1, with D perhaps TRBD1 (5 bases). Germline CDR1 is SQVTM and CDR2 is ANQGSEA. V lost 1 base, J lost 9 bases, and 13 bases lay in between. This CDR3 is 13 amino acids long. CDR3 residues: CSVEVSGFGEQFF. In DNA form, the CDR3 reads TGCAGCGTTGAAGTGTCAGGGTTCGGTGAGCAGTTCTTC.

In this sample, this clonotype turned up many times. The chain recombines TRBV2 with TRBJ2-5; D could derive from TRBD1 or TRBD2 (6 bases each). Germline CDR1 and CDR2: SNHLY and FYNNEI. The CDR3 extends over 15 amino acids. V was cut by 6 bases and J by 7 bases, with 21 bases left in between. CDR3 nucleotides: TGTGCCAGCAGCCTAGAACCGGGGGCCGGGGGGACCCAGTACTTC. Its protein product is CASSLEPGAGGTQYF.

This clonotype was counted only a few times. This chain connects TRBV6-2 or TRBV6-3 to TRBJ2-1; D not certain. With 4 bases removed from V and 4 bases from J, the gap between germline ends came to 2 bases. The CDR3 has 11 amino acids. CDR1 is MNHEY, CDR2 SVGEGT, per germline. The CDR3: CASSWYNEQFF. Here the CDR3 DNA reads TGTGCCAGCAGTTGGTACAATGAGCAGTTCTTC.

This clonotype has at least ten counts. J is TRBJ1-5 and V is TRBV2; D gene ambiguous. CDR3 length: 15 residues. V dropped 6 bases and J dropped 1 base, with 13 bases sitting between them. Germline V gene data show CDR1 as SNHLY and CDR2 as FYNNEI. In DNA form, the CDR3 reads TGTGCCAGCAGAGTCAGGCTTGCGAGCAATCAGCCCCAGCATTTT. Encoded protein: CASRVRLASNQPQHF.

By share, this clonotype ranks as medium-sized. The chain recombines TRBV7-3 with TRBJ2-6; D is unresolved. V was shortened by 1 base and J by 0 bases, with 13 bases between the two germline ends. The CDR3 consists of 18 residues. Germline lookup yields CDR1 SGHTA and CDR2 FQGTGA. CDR3 DNA sequence: TGTGCCAGCAGCTTAAACGCAGCCTCGTACTCTGGGGCCAACGTCCTGACTTTC. As protein: CASSLNAASYSGANVLTF.

The table lists this clonotype with many counts. CDR3 loop: CSARWAEVEETQYF. The CDR3 region has the DNA TGCAGTGCTAGGTGGGCAGAGGTAGAAGAGACCCAGTACTTC. The rearrangement uses TRBV20-1 and TRBJ2-5; no reliable D call. The V gene's germline CDR1 is DFQATT and CDR2 SNEGSKA (reference sequence). This CDR3 contains 14 residues. Trimming stripped 3 bases from V and 3 bases from J, with 14 bases between.

This clonotype was observed at least ten times. This sequence joins TRBV7-8 and TRBJ2-5; no clear D gene. The CDR3 spans 14 residues. V was shortened by 0 bases and J by 5 bases, with 10 bases between the two germline ends. Germline lookup yields CDR1 SGHVS and CDR2 FQNEAQ. CDR3 protein: CASSLAQVRETQYF. In DNA form, the CDR3 reads TGTGCCAGCAGCTTAGCTCAAGTAAGGGAGACCCAGTACTTC.

This clonotype was seen many times. The V gene is TRBV4-3, the J gene TRBJ2-3, with unresolved D. This CDR3 spans 11 amino acids. Trimming took 8 bases from V and 7 from J, leaving 10 bases between them. CDR1 and CDR2 from the germline V gene are LGHNA and YSLEER. Written as DNA, the CDR3 is TGCGCCAGCTCCTCCACTAATACGCAGTATTTT. Protein: CASSSTNTQYF.

This clonotype showed up many times. The chain is built from TRBV20-1 and TRBJ2-3, with a possible D match to TRBD2 (6 bases). CDR3 size: 13 residues. Germline CDR1 reads DFQATT; CDR2 reads SNEGSKA (reference sequence). V lost 5 bases and J 0 bases, leaving 9 bases between the germline ends. The chain's CDR3 is CSAQGLSTDTQYF. For the CDR3, the DNA is TGCAGTGCTCAGGGACTGAGCACAGATACGCAGTATTTT.

This clonotype was picked up many times. The chain employs TRBV12-3 or TRBV12-4 and TRBJ1-1; D gene uncertain. The CDR3 is 12 amino acids. V was trimmed by 8 bases and J by 3 bases, leaving 10 bases between them. The CDR3 here is CASGVGYTEAFF. The CDR3 coding sequence is TGTGCCAGCGGGGTTGGGTACACTGAAGCTTTCTTT.

This clonotype was counted at least ten times. The chain combines TRBV5-4 with TRBJ2-3; a possible D gene is TRBD1 (6 bases). From germline, CDR1 is SGHNT and CDR2 YYREEE (reference sequence). Trimming removed 4 bases at V and 2 bases at J, with 11 bases between. The CDR3 is made up of 14 amino acids. DNA of the CDR3: TGTGCCAGCAGCCTGAGGACAGACACAGATACGCAGTATTTT. This gives the protein CASSLRTDTDTQYF.

This clonotype came up many times. The chain employs TRBV7-2 and TRBJ2-1; no reliable D call. This CDR3 comprises 15 residues. V gave up 2 bases and J gave up 0 bases, with 8 bases separating them. The germline gives CDR1 SGHTA, CDR2 FQGNSA. The DNA of the CDR3 is TGTGCCAGCAGCTTACTCAGGAGCTCCTACAATGAGCAGTTCTTC. The encoded protein is CASSLLRSSYNEQFF.

This clonotype occurred many times. This chain connects TRBV5-1 to TRBJ2-3; D uncertain. The CDR3 loop spans 13 amino acids. With 4 bases removed from V and 4 bases from J, the gap between germline ends came to 10 bases. CDR1 and CDR2 from the germline V gene are SGHRS and YFSETQ. CDR3 nucleotides: TGCGCCAGCAGCCCCGGTGGGCCAGATACGCAGTATTTT. Its protein is CASSPGGPDTQYF. The variable domain in full, completed from reference TRBV5-1 and TRBJ2-3, reads KAGVTQTPRYLIKTRGQQVTLSCSPISGHRSVSWYQQTPGQGLQFLFEYFSETQRNKGNFPGRFSGRQFSNSRSEMNVSTLELGDSALYLCASSPGGPDTQYFGPGTRLTVL.

This clonotype was counted many times. The gene calls are TRBV7-6 and TRBJ2-3, with D hard to call. The CDR3 totals 15 residues. Germline CDR1 is SGHVS and CDR2 is FNYEAQ. The ends were cut back, 0 bases at V and 3 bases at J, with 10 bases in the middle. Here the CDR3 DNA reads TGTGCCAGCAGCTTAGCGTGGGGTGGGACAGATACGCAGTATTTT. It translates to CASSLAWGGTDTQYF.

This clonotype appeared many times. The chain employs TRBV28 and TRBJ2-1, with unresolved D. This CDR3 comprises 13 residues. From germline, CDR1 is MDHEN and CDR2 SYDVKM. Trimming cost V 2 bases and J 10 bases, with 12 bases left between them. CDR3 residues: CASSLVPRWEQFF. In DNA, the CDR3 is TGTGCCAGCAGTTTAGTACCCAGATGGGAGCAGTTCTTC.

Many counts were recorded for this clonotype. This rearrangement joins TRBV5-4 to TRBJ2-2; TRBD1 matches 9 bases. CDR1 is SGHNT and CDR2 is YYREEE in the germline V gene (reference sequence). J gave up 8 bases and V 4 bases, and 3 bases lay outside the gene matches. CDR3 length: 13 residues. CDR3 protein: CASSRDRAGELFF. CDR3 nucleotides: TGTGCCAGCAGCCGGGACAGGGCAGGGGAGCTGTTTTTT.

This clonotype occurred many times. The gene calls are TRBV4-2 and TRBJ1-6; maybe TRBD1 (6 bases). The CDR3 has 16 amino acids. V gave up 0 bases and J gave up 5 bases, with 11 bases separating them. The germline V gene has CDR1 LGHNA and CDR2 YNFKEQ. This CDR3 is CASSQDEGDNNSPLHF. The DNA for the CDR3 is TGTGCCAGCAGCCAAGATGAAGGGGACAATAATTCACCCCTCCACTTT.

This clonotype was found many times. The CDR3 sequence: CASSRVAHTGELFF. The CDR3 coding sequence is TGTGCCAGCAGTCGGGTCGCTCACACCGGGGAGCTGTTTTTT. This sequence joins TRBV28 and TRBJ2-2, with D hard to call. The CDR3 runs 14 residues. V shed 5 bases and J shed 3 bases, with 10 bases lying between them. The germline V gene encodes CDR1 MDHEN and CDR2 SYDVKM. Using reference TRBV28 and TRBJ2-2 for the parts outside the CDR3, the full variable domain is DVKVTQSSRYLVKRTGEKVFLECVQDMDHENMFWYRQDPGLGLRLIYFSYDVKMKEKGDIPEGYSVSREKKERFSLILESASTNQTSMYLCASSRVAHTGELFFGEGSRLTVL.